The next 27 T cell receptor beta chains were all read from a single sample in a study of HIV-infected patients and healthy controls. 450 to 600 ng RNA was reverse transcribed with alpha and beta constant-region primers. Alpha and beta chain libraries were made separately by chain-specific third strand synthesis with multiplexing indices. Each CDR3 protein is one row after TCRdb ran MiXCR on the 5' RACE reads. In the table there are 9,500 to 11,000 distinct CDR3 sequences, 5.2% of which are singletons. Whole blood was used without fractionation, so all unsorted peripheral T cells were included. The sequenced sample was blood, obtained before antiretroviral therapy. Receptors were obtained from an adult with HIV infection.

This clonotype was recorded at least ten times. The V and J genes are TRBV7-2 and TRBJ2-7; D unclear. The V end was cut by 4 bases, the J end by 0 bases, with 4 bases between. The CDR3 has 12 residues. Per the germline V gene, CDR1 is SGHTA and CDR2 is FQGNSA. The CDR3 spells CASSWPSYEQYF. The CDR3 DNA sequence: TGTGCCAGCAGCTGGCCCTCCTACGAGCAGTACTTC.

By frequency in the sample, this clonotype is medium-sized. The chain combines TRBV9 with TRBJ2-3; a possible D gene is TRBD2 (6 bases). This CDR3 is 16 amino acids long. V lost 0 bases and J 2 bases, leaving 13 bases between the germline ends. Germline lookup yields CDR1 SGDLS and CDR2 YYNGEE. The CDR3 DNA sequence: TGTGCCAGCAGCGTAGATAATGGGGGGACCACAGATACGCAGTATTTT. Amino acid sequence: CASSVDNGGTTDTQYF.

At least ten counts were recorded for this clonotype. This chain links TRBV29-1 with TRBJ2-3; D is uncertain. The V gene lost 7 bases and the J gene lost 2 bases, with 13 bases spanning the gap. Germline CDR1 and CDR2: SQVTM and ANQGSEA. The CDR3 extends over 13 amino acids. The CDR3 is CSALPPDTDTQYF. CDR3 bases: TGCAGCGCCCTCCCCCCGGACACAGATACGCAGTATTTT.

This clonotype was observed a few times. The V gene is TRBV12-3 or TRBV12-4, the J gene TRBJ2-3, with D unresolved. V lost 6 bases and J 0 bases, leaving 10 bases between the germline ends. The CDR3 has 14 residues. DNA for the CDR3: TGTGCCAGCAGCCTGGGTTCGAGCACAGATACGCAGTATTTT. This codes for CASSLGSSTDTQYF.

This clonotype showed up many times. V is TRBV29-1 and J is TRBJ2-7; no reliable D call. The CDR3 loop spans 15 amino acids. Germline loops: CDR1 SQVTM, CDR2 ANQGSEA. V was clipped by 1 base and J by 1 base, with 14 bases between them. CDR3 bases: TGCAGCGTTGAAGGGTCCGCATCTCGTTCCTACGAGCAGTACTTC. This sequence encodes CSVEGSASRSYEQYF.

This clonotype came up many times. This chain joins TRBV7-9 and TRBJ2-2; D gene ambiguous. Germline assignment: CDR1 SEHNR and CDR2 FQNEAQ (reference sequence). Trimming left V 5 bases short and J 0 bases short, with 10 bases between. CDR3 length: 15 residues. Here the CDR3 reads CASSRTDSNTGELFF. The CDR3 DNA follows: TGTGCCAGCAGCCGGACGGATTCGAACACCGGGGAGCTGTTTTTT. Full variable domain (rest looked up from reference TRBV7-9 and TRBJ2-2): DTGVSQNPRHKITKRGQNVTFRCDPISEHNRLYWYRQTLGQGPEFLTYFQNEAQLEKSRLLSDRFSAERPKGSFSTLEIQRTEQGDSAMYLCASSRTDSNTGELFFGEGSRLTVL.

This clonotype was found many times. V and J are TRBV6-1 and TRBJ2-1; 9 bases fit TRBD1. The germline gives CDR1 MNHNS, CDR2 SASEGT. The trim removed 10 bases at V and 7 bases at J, leaving 17 bases unmatched. The CDR3 consists of 16 residues. CDR3 loop: CATPRTGDFGGNEQFF. CDR3 coding DNA: TGTGCCACTCCGAGGACAGGGGATTTTGGTGGGAATGAGCAGTTCTTC.

This clonotype came up many times. This chain joins TRBV5-8 and TRBJ2-5; D unresolved. The germline V gene encodes CDR1 SGHTS and CDR2 YDEGEE. The CDR3 has 15 residues. V lost 5 bases to trimming and J lost 5 bases, with 19 bases between them. CDR3 DNA: TGTGCCAGCAGTTATAGTGAGGAACGGTGGGAGACCCAGTACTTC. It specifies CASSYSEERWETQYF.

This clonotype was picked up many times. The chain has TRBV19 and TRBJ1-4; the D is unclear. The CDR3 totals 13 residues. V lost 6 bases to trimming and J lost 2 bases, with 7 bases between them. Germline lookup yields CDR1 LNHDA and CDR2 SQIVND (reference sequence). Written as DNA, the CDR3 is TGTGCCAGTAGGCGGAGGACTAATGAAAAACTGTTTTTT. Encoded protein: CASRRRTNEKLFF.

This clonotype was recorded a few times. V and J are TRBV20-1 and TRBJ2-3; perhaps D is TRBD1 or TRBD2 (5 bases each). Germline CDR1 is DFQATT and CDR2 is SNEGSKA (reference sequence). There are 11 residues in the CDR3. V was clipped by 4 bases and J by 8 bases, with 10 bases between them. The DNA for the CDR3 is TGCAGTGCTATGGTTGGGGGTACGCAGTATTTT. Amino acids: CSAMVGGTQYF.

At least ten counts were recorded for this clonotype. The chain carries TRBV19 and TRBJ1-5, with 8 bases that match TRBD1. From germline, CDR1 is LNHDA and CDR2 SQIVND (reference sequence). The CDR3 contains 14 residues. V shed 9 bases and J 1 base; nucleotides not matched to a gene: 5. CDR3 in DNA: TGTGCCAGCGGGACAGGTGGGAGCAATCAGCCCCAGCATTTT. It encodes CASGTGGSNQPQHF. Drawing the rest from reference TRBV19 and TRBJ1-5, the complete variable domain is DGGITQSPKYLFRKEGQNVTLSCEQNLNHDAMYWYRQDPGQGLRLIYYSQIVNDFQKGDIAEGYSVSREKKESFPLTVTSAQKNPTAFYLCASGTGGSNQPQHFGDGTRLSIL.

Judged by abundance, this clonotype is medium-sized. The chain is built from TRBV15 and TRBJ2-3; D perhaps matches TRBD2 (7 bases). The germline CDR1 and CDR2 sequences are LNHNV and YYDKDF (reference sequence). V was pared by 0 bases and J by 2 bases, with 12 bases between. The CDR3 loop spans 16 amino acids. In DNA form, the CDR3 reads TGTGCCACCAGCAGAGATCCGGGGGGCTTCACAGATACGCAGTATTTT. Translating it yields CATSRDPGGFTDTQYF.

The table lists this clonotype with many counts. V gene TRBV7-9 combines with J gene TRBJ1-2; D uncertain. CDR1 and CDR2 (germline): SEHNR, FQNEAQ (reference sequence). There are 13 residues in the CDR3. V lost 5 bases, J lost 3 bases, and 10 bases lay in between. The CDR3 DNA reads TGTGCCAGCAGCCAGCCGCTGTACTATGGCTACACCTTC. It yields the protein CASSQPLYYGYTF.

This clonotype was recorded many times. The V call is TRBV24-1, the J call TRBJ2-1; 10 bases agree with TRBD2. This CDR3 region has 16 residues. The V segment lost 3 bases and the J segment 5 bases; nucleotides outside the gene matches: 6. Germline lookup yields CDR1 KGHDR and CDR2 SFDVKD. This chain's CDR3 is CATSDPASGRDNEQFF. The DNA for the CDR3 is TGTGCCACCAGTGATCCGGCTAGCGGGAGAGACAATGAGCAGTTCTTC.

This clonotype has at least ten counts. The V call is TRBV5-6, the J call TRBJ2-5; D might be TRBD1 or TRBD2, each matching 5 bases. Looked up from germline, CDR1 is SGHDT and CDR2 is YYEEEE. The CDR3 length is 13 residues. The V end was cut by 4 bases, the J end by 5 bases, with 12 bases between. CDR3 sequence reads: CASSGAGQETQYF. The CDR3 DNA is TGTGCCAGCAGCGGGGCGGGTCAGGAGACCCAGTACTTC.

By its share, this clonotype is medium-sized. V gene TRBV29-1 combines with J gene TRBJ2-5, with TRBD2 identical over 7 bases. With 7 bases clipped from V and 1 base from J, the junction kept 12 bases outside the gene matches. The CDR3 has 15 residues. The germline V gene encodes CDR1 SQVTM and CDR2 ANQGSEA. Here the CDR3 reads CSALWVAGPQETQYF. CDR3 sequence (DNA): TGCAGCGCCCTCTGGGTAGCGGGTCCCCAAGAGACCCAGTACTTC.

The sample holds a few counts of this clonotype. The chain has TRBV2 and TRBJ2-1; perhaps TRBD2 as D (6 bases). Trimming removed 4 bases at V and 2 bases at J, with 12 bases between. The CDR3 contains 15 residues. The V gene's germline CDR1 is SNHLY and CDR2 FYNNEI. Written as DNA, the CDR3 is TGTGCCAGCAGTGGACTAGAGGTGACCTACAATGAGCAGTTCTTC. This gives the protein CASSGLEVTYNEQFF. Full variable domain (missing parts from reference TRBV2 and TRBJ2-1): EPEVTQTPSHQVTQMGQEVILRCVPISNHLYFYWYRQILGQKVEFLVSFYNNEISEKSEIFDDQFSVERPDGSNFTLKIRSTKLEDSAMYFCASSGLEVTYNEQFFGPGTRLTVL.

This clonotype was recorded at least ten times. The V call is TRBV10-3, the J call TRBJ2-7; 7 bases are shared with TRBD1. V gave up 1 base and J gave up 5 bases; unmatched junction bases: 5. Germline V lookup: CDR1 ENHRY, CDR2 SYGVKD. The CDR3 is 14 residues long. The CDR3 DNA is TGTGCCATCAGTGAGTTAACAGGGGAAGACGAGCAGTACTTC. Translating gives CAISELTGEDEQYF.

This clonotype was observed at least ten times. V gene TRBV12-3 or TRBV12-4 combines with J gene TRBJ2-3, with TRBD2 identical over 8 bases. Trimming removed 3 bases from V and 3 bases from J; junction bases left unmatched: 5. The CDR3 sequence is 15 residues long. In DNA form, the CDR3 reads TGTGCCAGCAGTTTGGCGGGACTAGAAACAGATACGCAGTATTTT. Translated: CASSLAGLETDTQYF.

This clonotype was counted many times. Written as DNA, the CDR3 is TGCAGTGCCGGTCGGGAGAGGGATGAGCAGTTCTTC. It yields the protein CSAGRERDEQFF. The rearrangement links TRBV20-1 to TRBJ2-1; TRBD2 is a possible D gene (6 bases). The CDR3 has 12 residues. Per germline, CDR1 DFQATT and CDR2 SNEGSKA (reference sequence). V lost 6 bases and J lost 8, with 14 bases in between.

This clonotype is labeled as medium-sized. The chain joins TRBV5-5 to TRBJ2-3, with D uncertain. This CDR3 spans 15 amino acids. The germline gives CDR1 SGHKS, CDR2 YYEKEE (reference sequence). Trimming stripped 0 bases from V and 2 bases from J, with 10 bases between. The CDR3 sequence: CASSLGTTNTDTQYF. The CDR3 DNA follows: TGTGCCAGCAGCTTGGGAACCACTAACACAGATACGCAGTATTTT.

This clonotype was detected ten times or more. The chain carries TRBV5-1 and TRBJ1-5, with D perhaps matching TRBD1 (5 bases). This CDR3 is built from 15 residues. In germline, CDR1 is SGHRS, CDR2 YFSETQ. V dropped 3 bases and J dropped 3 bases, with 13 bases sitting between them. The CDR3: CASSWGDLPNQPQHF. The DNA of the CDR3 is TGCGCCAGCAGCTGGGGGGACCTTCCCAATCAGCCCCAGCATTTT.

This clonotype was recorded at least ten times. The V and J genes are TRBV19 and TRBJ2-1; 8 bases align to TRBD2. This CDR3 region has 15 residues. V was clipped by 1 base and J by 4 bases; unmatched bases: 3. Germline loops: CDR1 LNHDA, CDR2 SQIVND (reference sequence). In nucleotides, the CDR3 is TGTGCCAGTAGTATAGGAGCGGGGGTTTACAATGAGCAGTTCTTC. Amino acid sequence: CASSIGAGVYNEQFF.

In this sample, this clonotype turned up a few times. The V gene is TRBV7-8, the J gene TRBJ2-2; D is undetermined. The germline V and J ends were trimmed by 6 bases and 2 bases, with 10 bases remaining between them. Germline V lookup: CDR1 SGHVS, CDR2 FQNEAQ. CDR3 length: 14 amino acids. The CDR3 here is CASSYDTNTGELFF. The CDR3 DNA sequence: TGTGCCAGCAGTTACGACACCAACACCGGGGAGCTGTTTTTT.

This clonotype ranks as medium-sized (0.01 to 0.1%). The chain is built from TRBV12-3 or TRBV12-4 and TRBJ2-3; D may correspond to TRBD1 or TRBD2 (5 bases each). The CDR3 covers 14 residues. V lost 6 bases to trimming and J lost 2 bases, with 12 bases between them. Here the CDR3 DNA reads TGTGCCAGCAGGGGGGACGGACCCACAGATACGCAGTATTTT. Encoded protein: CASRGDGPTDTQYF.

In this sample, this clonotype turned up many times. The V call is TRBV29-1, the J call TRBJ2-2; D is unclear. Germline CDR1 reads SQVTM; CDR2 reads ANQGSEA. Deletions cut 5 bases from V and 4 bases from J, with 14 bases between. The CDR3 length is 14 residues. CDR3 region: CSVLDRPVTGELFF. CDR3 sequence (DNA): TGCAGCGTTCTGGACCGACCTGTCACCGGGGAGCTGTTTTTT.

In this sample, this clonotype is medium-sized (0.01 to 0.1%). The chain employs TRBV7-2 and TRBJ2-3; 8 nucleotides line up with TRBD1. The length of the CDR3 is 14 residues. CDR1 is SGHTA, CDR2 FQGNSA, per germline. After removal of 5 bases from V and 1 base from J, the junction contained 2 bases not matched to a gene. This chain's CDR3 is CASSLDRGTDTQYF. The CDR3 DNA reads TGTGCCAGCAGCCTGGACAGGGGCACAGATACGCAGTATTTT.